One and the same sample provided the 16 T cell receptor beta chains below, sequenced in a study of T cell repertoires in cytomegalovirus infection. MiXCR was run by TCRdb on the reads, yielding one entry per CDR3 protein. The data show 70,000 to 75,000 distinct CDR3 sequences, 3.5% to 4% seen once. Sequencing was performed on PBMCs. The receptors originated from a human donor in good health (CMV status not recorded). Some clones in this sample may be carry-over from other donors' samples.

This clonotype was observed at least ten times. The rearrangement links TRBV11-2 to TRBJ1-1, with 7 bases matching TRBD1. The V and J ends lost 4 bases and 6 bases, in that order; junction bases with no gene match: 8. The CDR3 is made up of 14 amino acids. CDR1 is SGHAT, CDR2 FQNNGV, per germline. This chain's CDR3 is CASSSDRFGAEAFF. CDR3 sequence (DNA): TGTGCCAGCAGCTCGGACAGGTTCGGTGCTGAAGCTTTCTTT. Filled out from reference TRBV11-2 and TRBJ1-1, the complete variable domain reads EAGVAQSPRYKIIEKRQSVAFWCNPISGHATLYWYQQILGQGPKLLIQFQNNGVVDDSQLPKDRFSAERLKGVDSTLKIQPAKLEDSAVYLCASSSDRFGAEAFFGQGTRLTVV.

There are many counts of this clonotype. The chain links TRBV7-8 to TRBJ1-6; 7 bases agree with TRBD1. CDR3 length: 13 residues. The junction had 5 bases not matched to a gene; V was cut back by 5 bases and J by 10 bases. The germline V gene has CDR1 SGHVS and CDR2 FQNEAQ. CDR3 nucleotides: TGTGCCAGCAGCGAGGGGGCCAGGTCACCCCTCCACTTT. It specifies CASSEGARSPLHF. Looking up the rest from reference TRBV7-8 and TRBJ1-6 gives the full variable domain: GAGVSQSPRYKVAKRGQDVALRCDPISGHVSLFWYQQALGQGPEFLTYFQNEAQLDKSGLPSDRFFAERPEGSVSTLKIQRTQQEDSAVYLCASSEGARSPLHFGNGTRLTVT.

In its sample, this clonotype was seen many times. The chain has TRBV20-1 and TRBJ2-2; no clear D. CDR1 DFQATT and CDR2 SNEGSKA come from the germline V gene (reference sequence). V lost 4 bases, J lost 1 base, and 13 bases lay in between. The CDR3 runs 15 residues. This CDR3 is CSATRSVGNTGELFF. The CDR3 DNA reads TGCAGTGCTACTAGGTCGGTGGGGAACACCGGGGAGCTGTTTTTT.

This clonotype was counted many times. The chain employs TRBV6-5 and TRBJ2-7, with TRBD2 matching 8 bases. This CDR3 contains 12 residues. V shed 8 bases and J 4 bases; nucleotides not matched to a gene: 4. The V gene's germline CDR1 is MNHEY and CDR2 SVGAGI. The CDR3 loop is CASGAGGYEQYF. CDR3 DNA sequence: TGTGCCAGCGGGGCGGGAGGTTACGAGCAGTACTTC.

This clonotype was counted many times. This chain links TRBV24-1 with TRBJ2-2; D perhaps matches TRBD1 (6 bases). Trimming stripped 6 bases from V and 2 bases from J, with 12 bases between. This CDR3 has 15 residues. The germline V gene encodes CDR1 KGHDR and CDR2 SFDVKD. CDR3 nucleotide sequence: TGTGCCACCAGTCTCACAGGGTCCAACACCGGGGAGCTGTTTTTT. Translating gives CATSLTGSNTGELFF.

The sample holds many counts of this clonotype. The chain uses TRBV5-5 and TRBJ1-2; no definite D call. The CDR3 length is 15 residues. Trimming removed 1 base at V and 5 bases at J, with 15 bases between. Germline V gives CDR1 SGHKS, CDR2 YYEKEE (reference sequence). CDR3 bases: TGTGCCAGCAGCTTGTCGGGCGGGCCGAGGTATGGCTACACCTTC. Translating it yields CASSLSGGPRYGYTF.

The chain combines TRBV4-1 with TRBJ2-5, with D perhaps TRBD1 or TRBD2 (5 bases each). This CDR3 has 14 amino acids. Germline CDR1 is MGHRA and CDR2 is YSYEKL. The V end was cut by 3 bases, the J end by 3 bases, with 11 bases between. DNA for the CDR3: TGCGCCAGCAGCCAGTGGGGGTCCAAAGAGACCCAGTACTTC. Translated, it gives CASSQWGSKETQYF.

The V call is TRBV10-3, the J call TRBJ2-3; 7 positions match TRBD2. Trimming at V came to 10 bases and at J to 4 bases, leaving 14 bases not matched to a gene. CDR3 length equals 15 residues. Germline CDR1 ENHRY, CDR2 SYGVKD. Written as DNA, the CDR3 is TGTGCCACCTTAAAGCGGGAACCCGCCGCAGATACGCAGTATTTT. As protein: CATLKREPAADTQYF.

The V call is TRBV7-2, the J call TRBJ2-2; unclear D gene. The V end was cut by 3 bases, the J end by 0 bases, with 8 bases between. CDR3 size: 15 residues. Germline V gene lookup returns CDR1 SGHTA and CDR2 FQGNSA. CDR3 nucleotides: TGTGCCAGCAGCTTTCGGACCCCGAACACCGGGGAGCTGTTTTTT. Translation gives CASSFRTPNTGELFF.

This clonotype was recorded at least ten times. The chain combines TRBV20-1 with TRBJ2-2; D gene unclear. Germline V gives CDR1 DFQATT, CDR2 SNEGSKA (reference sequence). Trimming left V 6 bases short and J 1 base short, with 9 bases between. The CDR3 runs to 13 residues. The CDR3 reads CSASRQNTGELFF. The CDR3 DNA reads TGCAGTGCAAGCAGACAGAACACCGGGGAGCTGTTTTTT.

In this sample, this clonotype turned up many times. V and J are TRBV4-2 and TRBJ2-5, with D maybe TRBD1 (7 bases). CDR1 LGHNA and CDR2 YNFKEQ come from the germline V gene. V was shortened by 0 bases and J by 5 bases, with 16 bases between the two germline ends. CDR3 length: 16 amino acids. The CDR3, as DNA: TGTGCCAGCAGCCAAGATTCCGGGAGAGGGGGCGAGACCCAGTACTTC. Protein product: CASSQDSGRGGETQYF.

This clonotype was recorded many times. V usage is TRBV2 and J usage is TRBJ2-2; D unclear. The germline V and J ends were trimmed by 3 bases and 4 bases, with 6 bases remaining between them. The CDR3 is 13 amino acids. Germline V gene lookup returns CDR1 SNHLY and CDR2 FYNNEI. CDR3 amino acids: CASSDLGTGELFF. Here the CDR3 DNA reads TGTGCCAGCAGTGATTTGGGCACCGGGGAGCTGTTTTTT.

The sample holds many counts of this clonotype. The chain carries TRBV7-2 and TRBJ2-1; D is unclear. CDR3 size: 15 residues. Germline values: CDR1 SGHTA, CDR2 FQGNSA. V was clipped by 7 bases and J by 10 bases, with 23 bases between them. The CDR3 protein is CASNKDGPWRQEQFF. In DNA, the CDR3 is TGTGCCAGCAACAAAGACGGACCTTGGCGGCAGGAGCAGTTCTTC.

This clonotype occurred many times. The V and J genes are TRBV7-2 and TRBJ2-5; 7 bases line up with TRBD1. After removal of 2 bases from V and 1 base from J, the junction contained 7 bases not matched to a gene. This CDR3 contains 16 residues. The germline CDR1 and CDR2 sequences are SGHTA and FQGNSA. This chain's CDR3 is CASSLRGRWVQETQYF. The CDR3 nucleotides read TGTGCCAGCAGCTTAAGGGGGCGTTGGGTCCAAGAGACCCAGTACTTC.

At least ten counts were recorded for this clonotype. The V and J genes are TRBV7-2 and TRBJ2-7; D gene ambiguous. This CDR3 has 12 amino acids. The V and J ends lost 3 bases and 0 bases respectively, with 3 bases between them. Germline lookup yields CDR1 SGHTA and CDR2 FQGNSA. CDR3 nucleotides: TGTGCCAGCAGCTTGGGCTCCTACGAGCAGTACTTC. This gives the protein CASSLGSYEQYF.

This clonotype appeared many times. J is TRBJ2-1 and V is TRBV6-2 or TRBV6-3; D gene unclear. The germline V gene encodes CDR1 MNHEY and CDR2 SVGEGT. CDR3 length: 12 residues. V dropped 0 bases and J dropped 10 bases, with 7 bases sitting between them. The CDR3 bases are TGTGCCAGCAGTTACTCTACCTGGGAGCAGTTCTTC. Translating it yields CASSYSTWEQFF.